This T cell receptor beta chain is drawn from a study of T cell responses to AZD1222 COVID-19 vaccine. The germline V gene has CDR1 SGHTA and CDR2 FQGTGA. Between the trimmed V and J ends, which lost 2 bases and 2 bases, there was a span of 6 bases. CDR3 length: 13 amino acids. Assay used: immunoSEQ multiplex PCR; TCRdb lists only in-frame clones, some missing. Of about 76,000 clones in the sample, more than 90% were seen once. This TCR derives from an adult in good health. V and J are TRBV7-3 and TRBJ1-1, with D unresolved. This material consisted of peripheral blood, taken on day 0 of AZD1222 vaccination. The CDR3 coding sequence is TGTGCCAGCAGCTTACAGGCTAACACTGAAGCTTTCTTT. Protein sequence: CASSLQANTEAFF.